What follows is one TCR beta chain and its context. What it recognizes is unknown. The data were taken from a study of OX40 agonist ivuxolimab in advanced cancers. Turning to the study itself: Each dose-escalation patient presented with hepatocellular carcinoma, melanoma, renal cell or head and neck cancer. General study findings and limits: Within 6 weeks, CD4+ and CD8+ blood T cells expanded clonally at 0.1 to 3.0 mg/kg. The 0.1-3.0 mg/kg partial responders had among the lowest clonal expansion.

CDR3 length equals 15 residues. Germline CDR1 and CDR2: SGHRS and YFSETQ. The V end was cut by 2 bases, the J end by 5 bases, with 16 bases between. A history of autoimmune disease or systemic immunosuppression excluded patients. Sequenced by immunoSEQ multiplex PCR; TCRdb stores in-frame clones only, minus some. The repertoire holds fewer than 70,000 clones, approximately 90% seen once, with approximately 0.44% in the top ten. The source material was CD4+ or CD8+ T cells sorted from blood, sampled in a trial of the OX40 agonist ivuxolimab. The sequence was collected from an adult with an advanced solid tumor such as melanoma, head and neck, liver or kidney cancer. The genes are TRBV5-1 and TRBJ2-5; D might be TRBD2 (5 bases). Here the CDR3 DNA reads TGCGCCAGCAGCTTTTCCCAGGCCCCGGGGGAGACCCAGTACTTC. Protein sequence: CASSFSQAPGETQYF.